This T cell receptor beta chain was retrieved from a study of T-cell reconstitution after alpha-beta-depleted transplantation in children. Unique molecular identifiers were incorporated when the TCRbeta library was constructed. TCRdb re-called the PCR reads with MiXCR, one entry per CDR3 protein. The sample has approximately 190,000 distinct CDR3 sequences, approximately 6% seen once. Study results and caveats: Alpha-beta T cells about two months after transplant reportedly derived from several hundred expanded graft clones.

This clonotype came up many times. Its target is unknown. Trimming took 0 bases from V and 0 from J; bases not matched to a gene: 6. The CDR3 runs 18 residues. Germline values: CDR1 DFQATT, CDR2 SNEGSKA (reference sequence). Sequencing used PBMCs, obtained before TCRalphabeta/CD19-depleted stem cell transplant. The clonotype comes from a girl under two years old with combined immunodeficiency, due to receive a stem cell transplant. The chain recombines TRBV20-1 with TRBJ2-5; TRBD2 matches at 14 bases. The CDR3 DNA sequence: TGCAGTGCTAGAGATTCGGGACTAGCGGGGGTGTACCAAGAGACCCAGTACTTC. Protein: CSARDSGLAGVYQETQYF.